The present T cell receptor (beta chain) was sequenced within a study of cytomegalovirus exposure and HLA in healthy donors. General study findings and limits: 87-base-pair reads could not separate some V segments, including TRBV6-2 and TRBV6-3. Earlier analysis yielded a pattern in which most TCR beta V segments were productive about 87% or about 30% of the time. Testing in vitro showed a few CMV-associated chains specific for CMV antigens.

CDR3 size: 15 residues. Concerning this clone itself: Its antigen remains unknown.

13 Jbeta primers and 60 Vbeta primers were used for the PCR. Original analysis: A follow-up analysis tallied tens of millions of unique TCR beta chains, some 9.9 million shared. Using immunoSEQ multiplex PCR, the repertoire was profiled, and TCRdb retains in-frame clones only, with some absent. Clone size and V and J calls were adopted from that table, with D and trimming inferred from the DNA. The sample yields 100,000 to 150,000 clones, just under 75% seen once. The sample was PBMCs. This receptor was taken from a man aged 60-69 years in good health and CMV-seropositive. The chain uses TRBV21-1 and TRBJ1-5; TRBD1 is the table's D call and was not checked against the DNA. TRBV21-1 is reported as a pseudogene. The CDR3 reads CASSSWGTGGRPQHF. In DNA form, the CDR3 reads TGTGCCAGCAGCTCCTGGGGGACAGGCGGACGGCCCCAGCATTTT.